What follows are 25 T cell receptor beta chains derived from one specimen sequenced in a study of blood T cell repertoires in COVID-19. Sequenced by immunoSEQ multiplex PCR; TCRdb stores in-frame clones only, minus some. The repertoire holds hundreds of thousands of clones, with more than 80% as singletons. Sample: peripheral blood. All receptors derive from a woman in her twenties or thirties with active or convalescent COVID-19.

This rearrangement joins TRBV10-2 to TRBJ2-7; TRBD2 agrees at 10 bases. The CDR3 consists of 21 residues. Germline V CDR1 and CDR2: WSHSY, SAAADI. V was pared by 4 bases and J by 1 base, with 22 bases of the junction left unmatched. The CDR3 DNA reads as TGCGCCAGCAGTGGGCCCTTGTCTACTAGCGGGGAGGGTACAAGTTCCTACGAGCAGTACTTC. It codes for CASSGPLSTSGEGTSSYEQYF.

The J gene is TRBJ2-3, the V gene TRBV25-1, with TRBD2 matching over 12 bases. Germline assignment: CDR1 MGHDK and CDR2 SYGVNS. V lost 5 bases to trimming and J lost 0 bases; unmatched junction nucleotides: 6. The CDR3 is made up of 17 amino acids. The CDR3 protein is CASSLNLAGGSTDTQYF. The DNA of the CDR3 is TGTGCCAGCAGTCTTAATCTAGCGGGAGGGAGCACAGATACGCAGTATTTT.

The V and J genes are TRBV5-1 and TRBJ2-5, with no clear D. Germline lookup yields CDR1 SGHRS and CDR2 YFSETQ. CDR3 size: 14 residues. The germline V and J ends were trimmed by 1 base and 5 bases, with 12 bases remaining between them. For the CDR3, the DNA is TGCGCCAGCAGCTTGTCTGGAGTTCTGGAGACCCAGTACTTC. Translation: CASSLSGVLETQYF.

This clone showed up just once. In DNA, the CDR3 is TGTGCCAGTAGTATAGATTTAGCGGGGCCTCAAGAGACCCAGTACTTC. Encoded protein: CASSIDLAGPQETQYF. The chain carries TRBV19 and TRBJ2-5; TRBD2 agrees at 8 bases. Germline CDR1 LNHDA, CDR2 SQIVND (reference sequence). Trimming took 0 bases from V and 2 from J; bases not matched to a gene: 5. The CDR3 loop spans 16 amino acids. The whole variable domain, filled in from reference TRBV19 and TRBJ2-5, reads DGGITQSPKYLFRKEGQNVTLSCEQNLNHDAMYWYRQDPGQGLRLIYYSQIVNDFQKGDIAEGYSVSREKKESFPLTVTSAQKNPTAFYLCASSIDLAGPQETQYFGPGTRLLVL.

The gene calls are TRBV27 and TRBJ1-5; 8 bases map to TRBD1. CDR3 length: 14 amino acids. The trim removed 5 bases at V and 5 bases at J, leaving 5 bases unmatched. CDR1 is MNHEY and CDR2 is SMNVEV in the germline V gene (reference sequence). DNA for the CDR3: TGTGCCAGCAGTCCCGGGACAGGATATCAGCCCCAGCATTTT. It specifies CASSPGTGYQPQHF.

The rearrangement uses TRBV27 and TRBJ1-1; 8 bases map to TRBD1. The J segment lost 10 bases and the V segment lost 6 bases, leaving 13 bases of the junction unmatched. Germline CDR1 is MNHEY and CDR2 is SMNVEV (reference sequence). The CDR3 has 14 residues. The CDR3 DNA sequence: TGTGCCAGCAGGCCGACAGGGGACGCCAGGGGAGCTTTCTTT. Translated, it gives CASRPTGDARGAFF.

The chain couples TRBV5-1 to TRBJ1-6, with TRBD1 as a possible D gene (5 bases). Germline-derived CDR1 and CDR2 are SGHRS and YFSETQ. Deletions cut 4 bases from V and 9 bases from J, with 17 bases between. The CDR3 contains 15 residues. The CDR3 sequence is CASSLKGQGGSPLHF. Written as DNA, the CDR3 is TGCGCCAGCAGCCTGAAAGGGCAGGGCGGTTCACCCCTCCACTTT.

This clone was observed a handful of times. The chain combines TRBV9 with TRBJ2-3; TRBD2 aligns across 8 bases. The CDR3 is made up of 16 amino acids. Per germline, CDR1 SGDLS and CDR2 YYNGEE. V dropped 0 bases and J dropped 3; count of bases not matched to a gene: 6. The CDR3 DNA follows: TGTGCCAGCAGCGTAGAGGCGGGGGGTTTAACAGATACGCAGTATTTT. This codes for CASSVEAGGLTDTQYF.

The chain recombines TRBV19 with TRBJ2-7, with TRBD2 matching over 7 bases. The CDR3 totals 15 residues. The V segment lost 1 base and the J segment 3 bases; nucleotides outside the gene matches: 6. Germline-derived CDR1 and CDR2 are LNHDA and SQIVND (reference sequence). The CDR3, as DNA: TGTGCCAGTAGTATAGCGGGAGGTGCCTTCTACGAGCAGTACTTC. Protein product: CASSIAGGAFYEQYF. Full variable domain (remainder filled in from reference TRBV19 and TRBJ2-7): DGGITQSPKYLFRKEGQNVTLSCEQNLNHDAMYWYRQDPGQGLRLIYYSQIVNDFQKGDIAEGYSVSREKKESFPLTVTSAQKNPTAFYLCASSIAGGAFYEQYFGPGTRLTVT.

The gene calls are TRBV5-1 and TRBJ2-1; 9 bases are shared with TRBD1. Germline V gives CDR1 SGHRS, CDR2 YFSETQ. This CDR3 has 15 residues. With 4 bases clipped from V and 7 bases from J, the junction kept 9 bases outside the gene matches. CDR3 DNA: TGCGCCAGCAGCCCTGGGGACAGGGAATGGAATGAGCAGTTCTTC. Its protein is CASSPGDREWNEQFF.

The V and J genes are TRBV4-1 and TRBJ1-6; D uncertain. Trimming took 1 base from V and 17 from J, leaving 15 bases between them. The CDR3 is 13 residues long. Germline V gene lookup returns CDR1 MGHRA and CDR2 YSYEKL. DNA of the CDR3: TGCGCCAGCAGCCAAGTTTTTGAGGGCGTCATCCACTTT. Translation gives CASSQVFEGVIHF.

The chain carries TRBV4-1 and TRBJ2-5; TRBD2 matches at 7 bases. The CDR3 runs 17 residues. The junction had 10 bases not matched to a gene; V was cut back by 0 bases and J by 3 bases. In germline, CDR1 is MGHRA, CDR2 YSYEKL. This CDR3 is CASSQEGGRRGKETQYF. DNA for the CDR3: TGCGCCAGCAGCCAAGAGGGAGGGAGAAGAGGAAAAGAGACCCAGTACTTC.

The chain uses TRBV19 and TRBJ1-2, with 7 bases aligning to TRBD1. Germline CDR1 reads LNHDA; CDR2 reads SQIVND (reference sequence). V gave up 6 bases and J gave up 2 bases; unmatched junction bases: 3. CDR3 size: 13 residues. CDR3 in DNA: TGTGCCAGTAGCCAGGGACAGAACTATGGCTACACCTTC. It specifies CASSQGQNYGYTF.

V usage is TRBV20-1 and J usage is TRBJ1-1, with TRBD1 matching over 7 bases. The germline gives CDR1 DFQATT, CDR2 SNEGSKA (reference sequence). V trimming: 3 bases; J trimming: 6 bases; junction bases outside the gene matches: 7. CDR3 length: 13 amino acids. The CDR3 DNA reads TGCAGTGCTAGTGATACAGGGGATTCTGAAGCTTTCTTT. This sequence encodes CSASDTGDSEAFF.

The chain employs TRBV20-1 and TRBJ1-2; a possible D gene is TRBD1 (5 bases). V was shortened by 6 bases and J by 10 bases, with 15 bases between the two germline ends. The CDR3 contains 11 residues. The germline V gene encodes CDR1 DFQATT and CDR2 SNEGSKA (reference sequence). The CDR3 nucleotides read TGCAGTGCCAGGGCAGACGAGTACTACACCTTC. Amino acids: CSARADEYYTF.

The CDR3 reads CASSVTGYQPQHF. In DNA form, the CDR3 reads TGTGCCAGCAGCGTGACAGGGTACCAGCCCCAGCATTTT. The chain combines TRBV6-5 with TRBJ1-5; TRBD1 aligns across 7 bases. Germline V gene sequence: CDR1 MNHEY, CDR2 SVGAGI. J lost 7 bases, V lost 6 bases, and 6 bases had no gene match. CDR3 length: 13 amino acids.

This chain connects TRBV29-1 to TRBJ1-2; perhaps TRBD1 as D (6 bases). There are 13 residues in the CDR3. Germline V gene lookup returns CDR1 SQVTM and CDR2 ANQGSEA. Trimming left V 1 base short and J 7 bases short, with 13 bases between. The CDR3 nucleotides are TGCAGCGTTGAAGGCAGGGGCGCGGGTGGCTACACCTTC. Amino acids: CSVEGRGAGGYTF.

J is TRBJ2-4 and V is TRBV29-1; 11 bases align to TRBD2. V gave up 8 bases and J gave up 0 bases; unmatched junction bases: 12. Germline lookup yields CDR1 SQVTM and CDR2 ANQGSEA. The CDR3 is 17 amino acids. The CDR3 reads CSISGLAGGLAKNIQYF. The CDR3 DNA reads TGCAGCATATCGGGGCTAGCGGGAGGACTAGCCAAAAACATTCAGTACTTC.

The V and J genes are TRBV28 and TRBJ1-5; 7 positions match TRBD1. Trimming cost V 6 bases and J 0 bases; bases outside gene matches: 8. Per the germline V gene, CDR1 is MDHEN and CDR2 is SYDVKM. The CDR3 covers 16 residues. CDR3 in DNA: TGTGCCAGCAGCCGAGAAACAGGGGCTAGCAATCAGCCCCAGCATTTT. Amino acids: CASSRETGASNQPQHF.

The gene calls are TRBV11-3 and TRBJ2-1; 8 nucleotides agree with TRBD2. The CDR3 has 15 residues. The V gene's germline CDR1 is SGHNT and CDR2 YENEEA. V lost 3 bases, J lost 2 bases, and 3 bases stayed unmatched. CDR3 residues: CASSLSGRAYNEQFF. The CDR3 coding sequence is TGTGCCAGCAGCTTGAGCGGGAGAGCCTACAATGAGCAGTTCTTC.

There are a few counts of this clone. The V and J genes are TRBV10-2 and TRBJ2-1, with D tentatively TRBD1 (5 bases). Looked up from germline, CDR1 is WSHSY and CDR2 is SAAADI. This CDR3 is 17 amino acids long. Trimming pared 0 bases from V and 4 bases from J, leaving 16 bases between. This CDR3 is CASSESSSRVRYNEQFF. The DNA of the CDR3 is TGCGCCAGCAGTGAGTCGAGTAGCAGGGTAAGGTACAATGAGCAGTTCTTC.

This clone was found once. This chain uses TRBV5-1 with TRBJ2-7, with 10 positions matching TRBD2. The CDR3 length is 15 residues. Trimming cost V 4 bases and J 2 bases; bases outside gene matches: 6. Germline CDR1 SGHRS, CDR2 YFSETQ. The CDR3 sequence: CASSIGTSVAYEQYF. In DNA form, the CDR3 reads TGCGCCAGCAGCATTGGGACTAGCGTGGCCTACGAGCAGTACTTC.

The rearrangement joins TRBV29-1 to TRBJ2-2; D not resolved. The CDR3 length is 15 residues. The germline gives CDR1 SQVTM, CDR2 ANQGSEA. Trimming stripped 5 bases from V and 0 bases from J, with 13 bases between. The CDR3 sequence: CSVRNYSSNTGELFF. CDR3 nucleotides: TGCAGCGTTAGAAATTACTCCTCGAACACCGGGGAGCTGTTTTTT.

The gene calls are TRBV2 and TRBJ2-1; D might be TRBD2 (7 bases). Per germline, CDR1 SNHLY and CDR2 FYNNEI. Trimming cost V 7 bases and J 0 bases, with 10 bases left between them. The CDR3 is 14 amino acids. CDR3 sequence reads: CASTRGGSYNEQFF. Written as DNA, the CDR3 is TGTGCCAGCACGAGGGGGGGCTCCTACAATGAGCAGTTCTTC.

The V call is TRBV5-6, the J call TRBJ1-5, with TRBD1 as a possible D gene (6 bases). The V end lost 3 bases, the J end lost 2 bases, and 12 bases lay between the germline ends. This CDR3 contains 15 residues. In germline, CDR1 is SGHDT, CDR2 YYEEEE. CDR3 residues: CASSSGVAGNQPQHF. CDR3 DNA sequence: TGTGCCAGCAGCTCAGGGGTTGCGGGCAATCAGCCCCAGCATTTT.